This is a list of T cell receptor beta chains from one sample in a study of T cells in Graves' hyperthyroidism and ophthalmopathy. Via MiXCR, TCRdb re-called the multiplex PCR reads, giving one row per CDR3 protein. The table has about 690,000 distinct CDR3 sequences, 17% seen once. Sequencing was performed on blood. The receptors shown here come from a man aged 50-60 years with Graves' hyperthyroidism. The CDR3 runs from the conserved cysteine through the conserved F or W. Each record gives: D gene, clone size, J gene, V gene, CDR3 protein, CDR3 DNA. D genes are given only for firm matches. Where a row states a size, it is once, few, many or the class of an expanded clone; other rows omit it.

. many TRBJ2-3 TRBV11-2 CASSSLPGFSFSTDTQYF TGTGCCAGCAGCTCCCTCCCGGGCTTCTCCTTTAGCACAGATACGCAGTATTTT
TRBD1 . TRBJ1-1 TRBV15 CATSRWTGVRSENTEAFF TGTGCCACCAGCAGGTGGACAGGCGTGCGGTCGGAGAACACTGAAGCTTTCTTT
TRBD2 few TRBJ2-7 TRBV20-1 CSAPGTSGRARNEQYF TGCAGTGCTCCTGGGACTAGCGGGAGGGCCCGGAACGAGCAGTACTTC
TRBD1 many TRBJ2-1 TRBV12-3/TRBV12-4 CASSGTGSPPYNEQFF TGTGCCAGTTCCGGGACAGGGTCCCCCCCTTACAATGAGCAGTTCTTC
. many TRBJ2-3 TRBV28 CASLGWGTRRDTQYF TGTGCCAGCCTGGGATGGGGAACTCGCCGGGATACGCAGTATTTT
. few TRBJ2-7 TRBV19 CASTGPTEAEQYF TGTGCCAGTACGGGCCCAACGGAGGCCGAGCAGTACTTC
TRBD1 many TRBJ2-4 TRBV12-3/TRBV12-4 CASSRNDRAIQYF TGTGCCAGCAGTAGAAATGACAGGGCGATTCAGTACTTC
. few TRBJ2-7 TRBV27 CASNPLGQGRTADSYEQYF TGTGCCAGCAACCCCCTAGGGCAGGGCAGGACTGCCGACTCCTACGAGCAGTACTTC
. . TRBJ1-5 TRBV5-6 CASSLAMGAGNQPQHF TGTGCCAGCAGCTTGGCCATGGGGGCAGGCAATCAGCCCCAGCATTTT
. many TRBJ1-2 TRBV6-2/TRBV6-3 CASSYSGANYGYTF TGTGCCAGCAGTTACTCGGGAGCTAACTATGGCTACACCTTC
. many TRBJ1-1 TRBV19 CASSMQQATEAFF TGTGCCAGTAGTATGCAACAGGCGACTGAAGCTTTCTTT
TRBD2 many TRBJ2-3 TRBV10-3 CAISELGGGTDTQYF TGTGCCATCAGTGAGCTGGGGGGAGGGACAGATACGCAGTATTTT
. . TRBJ2-1 TRBV10-3 CAISYPEKSYNEQFF TGTGCCATCAGCTACCCCGAGAAGTCTTACAATGAGCAGTTCTTC
. few TRBJ1-5 TRBV20-1 CSAREASGRGNQPQHF TGCAGTGCTAGAGAGGCCTCGGGACGGGGCAATCAGCCCCAGCATTTT
TRBD1 few TRBJ2-7 TRBV10-3 CAISEKWTGGEQYF TGTGCCATCAGTGAGAAATGGACAGGAGGTGAGCAGTACTTC
. many TRBJ2-2 TRBV20-1 CSARKSGVAAGELFF TGCAGTGCTAGGAAATCCGGGGTAGCGGCCGGGGAGCTGTTTTTT
. . TRBJ1-1 TRBV10-1 CASSYREAAEALF TGCGCCAGCAGCTACAGGGAGGCTGCTGAAGCTCTCTTT
. few TRBJ2-7 TRBV10-3 CAISESGGEQYF TGTGCCATCAGTGAGTCAGGGGGCGAGCAGTACTTC
TRBD1 . TRBJ2-6 TRBV20-1 CSARWTGTSSGANVLTF TGCAGTGCTAGGTGGACAGGGACAAGTTCCGGGGCCAACGTCCTGACTTTC
. many TRBJ2-7 TRBV27 CASSSGPLVSRSSYEQYF TGTGCCAGCAGTTCGGGTCCCCTCGTGTCGAGGAGCTCCTACGAGCAGTACTTC
. few TRBJ1-5 TRBV19 CASSILGSSNQPQHF TGTGCCAGTAGTATTTTAGGGAGTAGCAATCAGCCCCAGCATTTT
. many TRBJ1-1 TRBV27 CASRETTGYTEAFF TGTGCCAGCAGGGAAACTACAGGGTACACTGAAGCTTTCTTT
. few TRBJ1-1 TRBV6-1 CASSPISGTMNTEAFF TGTGCCAGCAGCCCAATCTCGGGGACAATGAACACTGAAGCTTTCTTT
TRBD1 many TRBJ2-1 TRBV28 CASSFASVGTGDNEQFF TGTGCCAGCAGTTTTGCATCTGTTGGGACAGGGGACAATGAGCAGTTCTTC
TRBD2 many TRBJ2-1 TRBV28 CASSRGGGSHNEQFF TGTGCCAGCAGTCGAGGCGGCGGGAGTCACAATGAGCAGTTCTTC
TRBD1 . TRBJ2-2 TRBV5-1 CASSLGPTGENTGELFF TGCGCCAGCAGCTTGGGCCCTACAGGGGAGAACACCGGGGAGCTGTTTTTT
TRBD1 few TRBJ1-1 TRBV6-5 CASSYEQGGYYTEAFF TGTGCCAGCAGTTACGAACAGGGGGGTTACTACACTGAAGCTTTCTTT
. many TRBJ2-5 TRBV12-3/TRBV12-4 CASSSTRGETQYF TGTGCCAGCAGTTCGACTCGGGGGGAGACCCAGTACTTC
TRBD1 few TRBJ2-7 TRBV4-1 CASSPSKTGPGEQYF TGCGCCAGCAGCCCGAGTAAGACAGGGCCGGGCGAGCAGTACTTC
TRBD1 many TRBJ1-5 TRBV19 CASSGPGQYNQPQHF TGTGCCAGTAGTGGCCCGGGACAGTACAATCAGCCCCAGCATTTT
. many TRBJ1-2 TRBV7-9 CASSLDGDYGYTF TGTGCCAGCAGCCTAGACGGAGACTATGGCTACACCTTC
TRBD2 . TRBJ2-1 TRBV20-1 CSAPQLAASSYNEQFF TGCAGTGCCCCACAACTAGCGGCGAGCTCCTACAATGAGCAGTTCTTC
. . TRBJ1-4 TRBV2 CASRRGSANEKLFF TGTGCCAGCAGGCGGGGGTCCGCTAATGAAAAACTGTTTTTT
TRBD1 few TRBJ2-5 TRBV12-5 CASGKTGEETQYF TGTGCTAGTGGAAAGACAGGGGAAGAGACCCAGTACTTC
TRBD2 . TRBJ2-3 TRBV5-6 CASSGVWKRDYTDTQYF TGTGCCAGCAGCGGGGTGTGGAAGCGGGACTACACAGATACGCAGTATTTT
TRBD2 . TRBJ2-3 TRBV11-2 CASSLGLTSPDTQYF TGTGCCAGCAGCTTAGGCCTGACTAGCCCAGATACGCAGTATTTT
. many TRBJ2-1 TRBV6-2/TRBV6-3 CAISVGVGYNEQFF TGTGCCATCTCGGTGGGAGTAGGTTACAATGAGCAGTTCTTC
. many TRBJ1-1 TRBV11-2 CASSPDRTEAFF TGTGCCAGCAGCCCCGACAGAACTGAAGCTTTCTTT
. few TRBJ2-1 TRBV7-9 CASSLLDSRNEQFF TGTGCCAGCAGCTTATTGGACAGTCGTAATGAGCAGTTCTTC
TRBD2 many TRBJ2-1 TRBV7-2 CASSVTSGRAYNEQFF TGTGCCAGCAGCGTCACTAGCGGGAGGGCCTACAATGAGCAGTTCTTC
. many TRBJ2-7 TRBV6-1 CASSTGPGSYEQYF TGTGCCAGCAGTACGGGACCGGGGTCCTACGAGCAGTACTTC
TRBD2 . TRBJ2-1 TRBV5-1 CASSAAGGGAYNEQFF TGTGCCAGCAGCGCGGCGGGGGGCGGCGCCTACAATGAGCAGTTCTTC
. many TRBJ2-2 TRBV19 CASSRRNTGELFF TGTGCCAGCAGCAGGCGGAACACCGGGGAGCTGTTTTTT
. many TRBJ2-3 TRBV2 CASSEAGTPSAQYF TGTGCCAGCAGTGAAGCGGGGACACCGAGCGCGCAGTATTTT
TRBD2 many TRBJ2-7 TRBV6-1 CASSSGAFYEQYF TGTGCCAGCAGTAGCGGGGCTTTCTACGAGCAGTACTTC
. . TRBJ2-1 TRBV14 CASSYRAGRAGFALNEQFF TGTGCCAGCAGCTACCGGGCGGGCAGGGCGGGATTCGCCCTCAATGAGCAGTTCTTC
. many TRBJ2-5 TRBV6-2/TRBV6-3 CASADLPETQYF TGTGCCAGCGCCGACCTTCCAGAGACCCAGTACTTC
. . TRBJ2-1 TRBV19 CASSIFVGQLTYNEQFF TGTGCCAGTAGTATTTTCGTCGGACAGTTAACATACAATGAGCAGTTCTTC
TRBD2 many TRBJ2-1 TRBV20-1 CSADRLAGGYNEQFF TGCAGTGCCGATAGACTAGCGGGAGGGTACAATGAGCAGTTCTTC
TRBD2 many TRBJ2-1 TRBV10-3 CAITSGRNSYNEQFF TGTGCCATCACTAGCGGGAGGAACTCCTACAATGAGCAGTTCTTC
. many TRBJ1-1 TRBV9 CASSVGRGRNTEAFF TGTGCCAGCAGCGTAGGGAGAGGAAGGAACACTGAAGCTTTCTTT
TRBD2 few TRBJ2-5 TRBV5-1 CASSLTSGKQETQYF TGCGCCAGCAGCTTGACTAGCGGAAAACAAGAGACCCAGTACTTC
TRBD1 many TRBJ2-7 TRBV27 CASSYRGFSYEQYF TGTGCCAGCAGTTACAGGGGTTTCTCCTACGAGCAGTACTTC
. few TRBJ1-1 TRBV4-1 CASSQSGMNTEAFF TGCGCCAGCAGCCAAAGTGGGATGAACACTGAAGCTTTCTTT
TRBD2 few TRBJ2-1 TRBV7-9 CASTPGGPGNEQFF TGTGCCAGCACTCCGGGAGGGCCGGGCAATGAGCAGTTCTTC
. few TRBJ2-7 TRBV12-5 CASGSTPLQGLNEQYF TGTGCTAGTGGTTCGACCCCATTACAGGGTCTAAACGAGCAGTACTTC
. . TRBJ1-1 TRBV9 CASGGRGERTEPNTEAFF TGTGCCAGCGGCGGTAGAGGAGAGAGGACAGAGCCCAACACTGAAGCTTTCTTT
. . TRBJ2-3 TRBV10-3 CAISVAFTDTQYF TGTGCCATCAGTGTAGCGTTCACAGATACGCAGTATTTT